This entry lists 22 T cell receptor beta chains sequenced from one sample in a study of PD-L1 blockade in urothelial cancer. The time point here: peripheral blood 6 weeks after treatment start. The data were produced by immunoSEQ multiplex PCR, yet TCRdb's version contains in-frame clones alone and is incomplete. The sample has more than 95,000 clones, about 89% seen once. Specimen: PBMCs, collected around atezolizumab (anti-PD-L1) treatment. The receptors come from a man between 60 and 70 years old with urothelial cancer.

The CDR3 nucleotides read TGCAGCGTAGGATACCGCGGAGGGACTGAAGCTTTCTTT. Its translation: CSVGYRGGTEAFF. This rearrangement joins TRBV29-1 to TRBJ1-1; D remains ambiguous. The CDR3 contains 13 residues. Between the trimmed V and J ends, which lost 6 bases and 5 bases, there was a span of 16 bases. Germline-derived CDR1 and CDR2 are SQVTM and ANQGSEA.

V is TRBV6-6 and J is TRBJ1-6; D not resolved. Germline values: CDR1 MNHNY, CDR2 SVGAGI (reference sequence). The ends were cut back, 4 bases at V and 7 bases at J, with 8 bases in the middle. The CDR3 has 13 residues. CDR3 in amino acids: CASSSLDNSPLHF. CDR3 nucleotides: TGTGCCAGCAGTTCCCTAGACAATTCACCCCTCCACTTT.

This clone was counted a single time. V is TRBV5-1 and J is TRBJ2-7, with D uncertain. The CDR3 loop spans 13 amino acids. The germline V gene encodes CDR1 SGHRS and CDR2 YFSETQ. Trimming stripped 0 bases from V and 4 bases from J, with 8 bases between. The CDR3 sequence: CASSLGEEYEQYF. The CDR3 DNA reads TGCGCCAGCAGCTTGGGAGAAGAATACGAGCAGTACTTC.

The chain combines TRBV6-4 with TRBJ1-2, with D possibly being TRBD1 (5 bases). Per germline, CDR1 MRHNA and CDR2 SNTAGT. Trimming cost V 3 bases and J 6 bases, with 17 bases left between them. There are 15 residues in the CDR3. The CDR3: CASSESFGGSNGYTF. The CDR3 DNA is TGTGCCAGCAGTGAGAGTTTCGGGGGATCTAATGGCTACACCTTC.

The gene calls are TRBV19 and TRBJ1-1; 9 bases fit TRBD1. This CDR3 is 14 amino acids long. Germline V gives CDR1 LNHDA, CDR2 SQIVND (reference sequence). Germline trimming cut 10 bases from V and 0 bases from J; bases unmatched to any gene: 6. CDR3: CATGTGRLNTEAFF. The CDR3 nucleotides are TGTGCCACCGGGACAGGGCGGTTGAACACTGAAGCTTTCTTT.

The genes are TRBV9 and TRBJ2-1, with TRBD2 identical over 8 bases. The CDR3 consists of 17 residues. V dropped 3 bases and J dropped 5; count of bases not matched to a gene: 13. CDR1 and CDR2 (germline): SGDLS, YYNGEE. The CDR3 loop reads CASSAPSSSGPDNEQFF. The CDR3 bases are TGTGCCAGCAGCGCACCAAGCTCTAGCGGGCCAGACAATGAGCAGTTCTTC.

This chain links TRBV7-3 with TRBJ2-1, with D possibly matching TRBD1 (5 bases). Germline assignment: CDR1 SGHTA and CDR2 FQGTGA. CDR3 length: 13 residues. The germline V and J ends were trimmed by 2 bases and 5 bases, with 7 bases remaining between them. In DNA form, the CDR3 reads TGTGCCAGCAGCTTAGCCAGGGACAATGAGCAGTTCTTC. Translated: CASSLARDNEQFF.

As concerns this clone: Germline is not matched at one junction end, which may reflect a read error. V is TRBV20-1 and J is TRBJ1-4, with 7 positions matching TRBD1. This CDR3 region has 11 residues. Germline V gene sequence: CDR1 DFQATT, CDR2 SNEGSKA (reference sequence). Here the CDR3 DNA reads TGCAGTGCCAGAGGGACAGTTGAACTGTTTTTT. This gives the protein CSARGTVELFF.

This rearrangement joins TRBV5-1 to TRBJ1-4, with TRBD1 identical over 12 bases. There are 16 residues in the CDR3. V shed 4 bases and J 6 bases; nucleotides not matched to a gene: 7. CDR1 and CDR2 (germline): SGHRS, YFSETQ. Here the CDR3 reads CASSSLGQGADEKLFF. The CDR3 nucleotides read TGCGCCAGCAGCAGCTTGGGACAGGGGGCTGATGAAAAACTGTTTTTT.

V and J are TRBV5-6 and TRBJ2-5; maybe TRBD2 (6 bases). The CDR3 has 14 amino acids. Germline CDR1 reads SGHDT; CDR2 reads YYEEEE. Trimming removed 1 base at V and 5 bases at J, with 12 bases between. CDR3 amino acids: CASSLWGEPETQYF. CDR3 DNA sequence: TGTGCCAGCAGCTTGTGGGGGGAACCGGAGACCCAGTACTTC.

The CDR3 sequence: CSVEVPSGRAGTQYF. CDR3 DNA sequence: TGCAGCGTTGAAGTCCCTAGCGGGAGGGCCGGGACCCAGTACTTC. The chain links TRBV29-1 to TRBJ2-5; 12 bases line up with TRBD2. The CDR3 runs 15 residues. V lost 1 base, J lost 7 bases, and 7 bases stayed unmatched. Germline V gene lookup returns CDR1 SQVTM and CDR2 ANQGSEA.

The CDR3 reads CASTRTGEETQYF. The CDR3 bases are TGCGCCAGCACCAGAACAGGGGAAGAGACCCAGTACTTC. The rearrangement uses TRBV5-1 and TRBJ2-5, with 7 bases that match TRBD1. The CDR3 loop spans 13 amino acids. Trimming cost V 6 bases and J 3 bases; bases outside gene matches: 5. CDR1 and CDR2 from the germline V gene are SGHRS and YFSETQ.

The J gene is TRBJ2-5, the V gene TRBV11-3; 9 bases line up with TRBD2. The CDR3 loop spans 14 amino acids. V dropped 5 bases and J dropped 5; count of bases not matched to a gene: 6. CDR1 is SGHNT, CDR2 YENEEA, per germline. The DNA for the CDR3 is TGTGCCAGCAGCCCCGGGACTAGCAGGGAGACCCAGTACTTC. Translated: CASSPGTSRETQYF.

This chain links TRBV11-2 with TRBJ2-7; no clear D. Germline values: CDR1 SGHAT, CDR2 FQNNGV. The germline V and J ends were trimmed by 5 bases and 0 bases, with 11 bases remaining between them. This CDR3 region has 14 residues. The CDR3 region is CASSINTGSYEQYF. Here the CDR3 DNA reads TGTGCCAGCAGCATCAATACCGGCTCCTACGAGCAGTACTTC.

V gene TRBV29-1 combines with J gene TRBJ2-1; D gene unclear. The ends were cut back, 3 bases at V and 1 base at J, with 13 bases in the middle. Germline V gene data show CDR1 as SQVTM and CDR2 as ANQGSEA. The length of the CDR3 is 15 residues. This CDR3 reads CSVEEQTYSYNEQFF. CDR3 bases: TGCAGCGTTGAGGAACAGACCTATTCCTACAATGAGCAGTTCTTC.

This chain uses TRBV5-4 with TRBJ2-7; D perhaps matches TRBD1 (5 bases). The CDR3 length is 16 residues. V was pared by 1 base and J by 0 bases, with 14 bases between. Germline CDR1 is SGHNT and CDR2 is YYREEE (reference sequence). CDR3 bases: TGTGCCAGCAGCTTGAGGTCAGGGCTCAGCTCCTACGAGCAGTACTTC. It encodes CASSLRSGLSSYEQYF. Looking up the rest from reference TRBV5-4 and TRBJ2-7 gives the full variable domain: ETGVTQSPTHLIKTRGQQVTLRCSSQSGHNTVSWYQQALGQGPQFIFQYYREEENGRGNFPPRFSGLQFPNYSSELNVNALELDDSALYLCASSLRSGLSSYEQYFGPGTRLTVT.

Concerning this clone: The identical CDR3 is also encoded by other nucleotide sequences in the sample. This sequence joins TRBV27 and TRBJ2-7, with unresolved D. Germline V gene sequence: CDR1 MNHEY, CDR2 SMNVEV (reference sequence). The CDR3 is 11 amino acids. V lost 4 bases and J 2 bases, leaving 3 bases between the germline ends. The CDR3 region has the DNA TGTGCCAGCAGTTCGGCCTACGAGCAGTACTTC. This codes for CASSSAYEQYF.

V is TRBV27 and J is TRBJ1-1, with 7 bases lining up with TRBD1. The CDR3 loop spans 15 amino acids. Germline CDR1 and CDR2: MNHEY and SMNVEV (reference sequence). J was trimmed by 3 bases and V by 0 bases; bases with no gene match: 4. The CDR3 nucleotides read TGTGCCAGCAGTTTATCGAGCAGGGGGGACACTGAAGCTTTCTTT. This codes for CASSLSSRGDTEAFF.

This clone was seen a single time. The CDR3 region has the DNA TGTGCCAGCAGCGCCAACCGACTAGCGGGAGTGGCAGATACGCAGTATTTT. This encodes CASSANRLAGVADTQYF. The V call is TRBV9, the J call TRBJ2-3; 12 bases are a match to TRBD2. Trimming at V came to 3 bases and at J to 4 bases, leaving 9 bases not matched to a gene. The germline V gene has CDR1 SGDLS and CDR2 YYNGEE. This CDR3 has 17 residues.

V is TRBV28 and J is TRBJ2-5; 9 nucleotides align to TRBD1. CDR1 MDHEN and CDR2 SYDVKM come from the germline V gene. The trim removed 5 bases at V and 5 bases at J, leaving 12 bases unmatched. The CDR3 is 16 amino acids. The chain's CDR3 is CASSPIQGARYETQYF. In DNA form, the CDR3 reads TGTGCCAGCAGTCCGATACAGGGGGCGAGGTATGAGACCCAGTACTTC.

The V and J genes are TRBV11-2 and TRBJ2-7, with 7 bases lining up with TRBD1. The germline V gene has CDR1 SGHAT and CDR2 FQNNGV. V shed 1 base and J 4 bases; nucleotides not matched to a gene: 4. This CDR3 comprises 14 residues. CDR3 sequence: CASSLGQGVYEQYF. The CDR3 DNA reads as TGTGCCAGCAGCTTAGGGCAGGGGGTGTACGAGCAGTACTTC.

The J gene is TRBJ1-1, the V gene TRBV7-9, with D tentatively TRBD1 (6 bases). The CDR3 consists of 14 residues. CDR1 is SEHNR and CDR2 is FQNEAQ in the germline V gene (reference sequence). Trimming stripped 6 bases from V and 5 bases from J, with 16 bases between. CDR3 bases: TGTGCCAGCAGACCTACAGGGTCGGGAACTGAAGCTTTCTTT. Its translation: CASRPTGSGTEAFF.